The clone carrying this T cell receptor beta chain was recorded a few times. What it binds is unknown. The entry originates in a study of T-cell memory formation after mild COVID-19. Study-level points and caveats: Shrinking CD4+ clones were chiefly CM and EM; CD8+ ones were chiefly EMRA. Cross-reactive memory apparently joined, as some responding clones appeared in pre-infection memory. Contracting clones, day 15 to 85, had balanced CD4/CD8, and later expanders favored CD4+. Researchers could not confirm that second-wave clones peaking on day 37 targeted SARS-CoV-2.

In TCRdb, the 5' RACE reads were re-called with MiXCR into one record per CDR3 protein. Here the sample spans 130,000 to 150,000 distinct CDR3 sequences, about 19% being singletons. The CDR3 is made up of 16 amino acids. CDR1 SGHTA and CDR2 FQGNSA come from the germline V gene. The V end lost 5 bases, the J end lost 3 bases, and 17 bases lay between the germline ends. Input material: PBMCs or a T cell subset sorted from them (not recorded which). The sequence derives from an adult woman who had mild COVID-19 (a few samples of this study predate the infection). Cell type and time point are not known. The chain has TRBV7-2 and TRBJ2-1; D ambiguous. Here the CDR3 reads CASSPALSLLYNEQFF. CDR3 DNA sequence: TGTGCCAGCAGCCCAGCTTTGAGCCTACTCTACAATGAGCAGTTCTTC.